This T cell receptor beta chain was obtained from a study of T cell responses to AZD1222 COVID-19 vaccine. In the study overall: The analysis combined second doses at about 4 or about 12 weeks.

The study's findings and limits: Two AZD1222 administrations were followed by greater Spike-specific TCR breadth and depth. Clonal diversity was possibly underestimated, and the donors were mostly white British, with more females. Mapped onto spike, vaccine-associated CD4 TCRs spanned it and were dominant at 160-218 and 743-854.

About this clone: Its target is not known.

V was trimmed by 7 bases and J by 1 base, leaving 13 bases between them. This CDR3 region has 14 residues. The V gene's germline CDR1 is SGHAT and CDR2 FQNNGV. Only in-frame clones appear in the TCRdb table, and some are missing; sequencing was by immunoSEQ multiplex PCR. The data hold over 120,000 clones, with 75% to 90% observed a single time. Sample: peripheral blood, taken on day 0 of AZD1222 vaccination. The sequence came from an adult in good health. The rearrangement joins TRBV11-2 to TRBJ1-1, with D unresolved. For the CDR3, the DNA is TGTGCCAGCACCTCGGGGTTGGGGAACACTGAAGCTTTCTTT. The encoded protein is CASTSGLGNTEAFF.